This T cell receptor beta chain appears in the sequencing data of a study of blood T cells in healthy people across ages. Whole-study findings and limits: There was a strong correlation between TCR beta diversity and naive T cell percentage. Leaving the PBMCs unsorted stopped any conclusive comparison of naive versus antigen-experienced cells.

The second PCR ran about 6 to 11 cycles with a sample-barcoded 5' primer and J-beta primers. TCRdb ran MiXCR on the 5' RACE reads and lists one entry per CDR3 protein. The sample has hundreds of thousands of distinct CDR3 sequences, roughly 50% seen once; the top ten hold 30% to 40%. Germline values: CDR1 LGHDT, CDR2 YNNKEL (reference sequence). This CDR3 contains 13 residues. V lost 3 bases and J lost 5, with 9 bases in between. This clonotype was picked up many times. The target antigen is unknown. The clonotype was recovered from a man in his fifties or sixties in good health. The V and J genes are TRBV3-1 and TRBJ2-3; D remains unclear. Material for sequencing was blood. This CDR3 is CASSHYLGDTQYF. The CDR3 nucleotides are TGTGCCAGCAGCCATTATTTAGGAGATACGCAGTATTTT.